This entry lists 13 T cell receptor beta chains sequenced from one sample in a study of T cells in Graves' hyperthyroidism and ophthalmopathy. TCR beta CDR3 sequences were amplified from RNA transcripts. A set of HTBI primers served as the primers for a first-round RT-PCR of the TCR CDR3. TCRdb itself ran the multiplex PCR reads through MiXCR, one entry per CDR3 protein. In the table there are around 500,000 distinct CDR3 sequences, about 16% of which are singletons. The sample consisted of blood. These receptors were collected from a woman between 25 and 40 years old with Graves' ophthalmopathy.

This clonotype was counted many times. The chain couples TRBV28 to TRBJ1-4, with a possible D match to TRBD1 (5 bases). Trimming removed 6 bases from V and 3 bases from J, with 14 bases in between. Per the germline V gene, CDR1 is MDHEN and CDR2 is SYDVKM. CDR3 length: 15 residues. This CDR3 is CASSFGGPPNEKLFF. The DNA for the CDR3 is TGTGCCAGCAGCTTTGGGGGACCTCCTAATGAAAAACTGTTTTTT.

This clonotype came up many times. The gene calls are TRBV11-2 and TRBJ2-3; D remains unclear. This CDR3 is 14 amino acids long. Germline CDR1 SGHAT, CDR2 FQNNGV. V lost 6 bases, J lost 6 bases, and 16 bases lay in between. This chain's CDR3 is CASRRQIATDTQYF. The CDR3 nucleotides read TGTGCCAGCAGAAGGCAGATTGCAACGGATACGCAGTATTTT.

This clonotype was counted many times. The chain joins TRBV30 to TRBJ1-2; maybe TRBD1 (6 bases). Germline-derived CDR1 and CDR2 are GTSNPN and SVGIG (reference sequence). Trimming stripped 5 bases from V and 4 bases from J, with 14 bases between. This CDR3 is 13 amino acids long. This chain's CDR3 is CAWVAGVGYGYTF. In nucleotides, the CDR3 is TGTGCCTGGGTGGCAGGGGTCGGCTATGGCTACACCTTC.

This clonotype was recorded at least ten times. This chain uses TRBV12-3 or TRBV12-4 with TRBJ2-7, with 8 bases lining up with TRBD1. V lost 3 bases to trimming and J lost 6 bases; unmatched junction nucleotides: 10. The CDR3 sequence is 15 residues long. The CDR3 DNA sequence: TGTGCCAGCAGTTTTTTTGTCCCACAGGGGGGCGAGCAGTACTTC. Translated: CASSFFVPQGGEQYF.

In its sample, this clonotype was seen many times. This chain links TRBV7-8 with TRBJ2-5; tentatively, D is TRBD1 (8 bases). Trimming shortened V by 5 bases and J by 4 bases, and 20 bases separated the two germline ends. CDR3 length: 16 amino acids. Germline values: CDR1 SGHVS, CDR2 FQNEAQ. The CDR3: CASSPDREVAGETQYF. In DNA, the CDR3 is TGTGCCAGCAGCCCGGACAGGGAGGTAGCGGGAGAGACCCAGTACTTC.

This clonotype was found a few times. The rearrangement joins TRBV15 to TRBJ2-7, with D possibly being TRBD1 or TRBD2 (6 bases each). Germline V gene data show CDR1 as LNHNV and CDR2 as YYDKDF (reference sequence). The V end lost 3 bases, the J end lost 6 bases, and 24 bases lay between the germline ends. The CDR3 spans 17 residues. The CDR3: CATSSAGISQGSLEQYF. CDR3 DNA sequence: TGTGCCACCAGCAGCGCGGGAATATCACAGGGATCCCTCGAGCAGTACTTC.

V usage is TRBV6-5 and J usage is TRBJ2-1; 8 nucleotides align to TRBD1. There are 14 residues in the CDR3. J was trimmed by 6 bases and V by 1 base; bases with no gene match: 2. In germline, CDR1 is MNHEY, CDR2 SVGAGI. CDR3 in amino acids: CASSYLGQANEQFF. CDR3 DNA: TGTGCCAGCAGTTACTTGGGACAGGCCAATGAGCAGTTCTTC.

This clonotype was observed at least ten times. The V call is TRBV28, the J call TRBJ1-2; D is ambiguous. The CDR3 extends over 13 amino acids. The V and J ends lost 3 bases and 4 bases respectively, with 9 bases between them. Germline V gives CDR1 MDHEN, CDR2 SYDVKM. The CDR3 is CASSLTGSYGYTF. Here the CDR3 DNA reads TGTGCCAGCAGTTTGACGGGGAGCTATGGCTACACCTTC.

This clonotype was counted ten times or more. The chain is built from TRBV5-1 and TRBJ2-3, with D possibly TRBD2 on 5 matching bases. The CDR3 has 16 residues. V lost 0 bases and J 4 bases, leaving 15 bases between the germline ends. The V gene's germline CDR1 is SGHRS and CDR2 YFSETQ. The CDR3 bases are TGCGCCAGCAGCTTGGAGGCCGCGGGTAGGTCAGATACGCAGTATTTT. This gives the protein CASSLEAAGRSDTQYF.

This clonotype was picked up a small number of times. The chain has TRBV29-1 and TRBJ2-2; the D is unclear. This CDR3 comprises 12 residues. V was cut by 7 bases and J by 5 bases, with 11 bases left in between. Looked up from germline, CDR1 is SQVTM and CDR2 is ANQGSEA. The CDR3 loop is CSAHRATGELFF. The CDR3 bases are TGCAGCGCCCACCGGGCGACCGGGGAGCTGTTTTTT.

In this sample, this clonotype turned up many times. The chain has TRBV24-1 and TRBJ2-5; 7 nucleotides match TRBD2. V was clipped by 3 bases and J by 5 bases; unmatched bases: 8. This CDR3 spans 15 amino acids. CDR1 is KGHDR, CDR2 SFDVKD, per germline. CDR3 nucleotide sequence: TGTGCCACCAGTGATGACCCCGGGGGGAGGGAGACCCAGTACTTC. Translated: CATSDDPGGRETQYF.

DNA of the CDR3: TGTGCCAGCGCAGCAGTCAGTCCGAGGACCTACGAGCAGTACTTC. It codes for CASAAVSPRTYEQYF. The genes are TRBV25-1 and TRBJ2-7, with D unresolved. V lost 8 bases, J lost 2 bases, and 19 bases lay in between. Germline loops: CDR1 MGHDK, CDR2 SYGVNS. CDR3 length equals 15 residues.

This clonotype came up once. The gene calls are TRBV11-2 and TRBJ2-7, with unresolved D. Germline V lookup: CDR1 SGHAT, CDR2 FQNNGV. V lost 2 bases and J 9 bases, leaving 11 bases between the germline ends. The CDR3 spans 12 residues. CDR3 protein: CASSLFVSRQYF. The DNA of the CDR3 is TGTGCCAGCAGCTTATTTGTCTCGAGGCAGTACTTC.